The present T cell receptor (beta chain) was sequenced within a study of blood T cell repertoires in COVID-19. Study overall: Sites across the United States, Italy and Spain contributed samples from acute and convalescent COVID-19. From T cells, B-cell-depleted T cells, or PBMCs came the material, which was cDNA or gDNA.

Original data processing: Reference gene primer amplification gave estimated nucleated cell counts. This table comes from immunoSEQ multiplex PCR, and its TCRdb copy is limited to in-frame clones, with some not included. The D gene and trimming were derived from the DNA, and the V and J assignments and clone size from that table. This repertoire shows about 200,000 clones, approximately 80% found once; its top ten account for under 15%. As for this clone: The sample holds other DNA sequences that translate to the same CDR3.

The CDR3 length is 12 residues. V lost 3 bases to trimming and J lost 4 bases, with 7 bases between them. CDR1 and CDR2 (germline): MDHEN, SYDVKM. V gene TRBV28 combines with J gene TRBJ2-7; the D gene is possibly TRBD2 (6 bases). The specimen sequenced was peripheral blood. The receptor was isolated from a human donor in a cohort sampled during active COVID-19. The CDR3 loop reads CASSLEGYEQYF. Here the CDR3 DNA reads TGTGCCAGCAGTTTGGAGGGGTACGAGCAGTACTTC.